Listed here is a single TCR beta chain. The data are from a study of shared clonotypes between healthy human individuals. V shed 4 bases and J shed 3 bases, with 14 bases lying between them. Looked up from germline, CDR1 is MNHNY and CDR2 is SVGAGI (reference sequence). This CDR3 comprises 15 residues. Method: immunoSEQ multiplex PCR; TCRdb's copy keeps in-frame clones and lacks some. The sample has over 1.4 million clones, about 96% seen once. Sequenced: naive CD4+ T cells sorted from blood. Subset indicated: CD45RA+ positively selected. The TCR sequence derives from a man aged 25-40 years in good health. This chain uses TRBV6-6 with TRBJ2-3, with D possibly TRBD2 on 5 matching bases. CDR3 residues: CASSSGRAPTDTQYF. CDR3 DNA sequence: TGTGCCAGCAGTTCCGGGCGGGCCCCTACAGATACGCAGTATTTT.